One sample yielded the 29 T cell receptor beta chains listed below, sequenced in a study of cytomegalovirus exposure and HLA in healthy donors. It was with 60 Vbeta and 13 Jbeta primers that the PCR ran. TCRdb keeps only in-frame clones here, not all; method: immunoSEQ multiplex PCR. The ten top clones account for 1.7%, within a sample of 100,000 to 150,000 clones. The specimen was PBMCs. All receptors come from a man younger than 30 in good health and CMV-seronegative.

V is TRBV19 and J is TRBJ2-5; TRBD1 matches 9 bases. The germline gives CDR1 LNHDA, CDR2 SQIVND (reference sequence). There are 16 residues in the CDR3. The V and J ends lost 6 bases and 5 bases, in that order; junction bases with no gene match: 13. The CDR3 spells CASSPKGQGLGETQYF. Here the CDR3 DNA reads TGTGCCAGTAGCCCGAAAGGACAGGGGTTGGGGGAGACCCAGTACTTC.

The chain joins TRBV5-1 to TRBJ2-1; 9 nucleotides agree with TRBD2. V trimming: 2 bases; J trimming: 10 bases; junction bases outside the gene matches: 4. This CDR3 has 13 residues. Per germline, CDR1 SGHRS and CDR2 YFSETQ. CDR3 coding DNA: TGCGCCAGCAGCTTTAGCGGGGGCGGAGAGCAGTTCTTC. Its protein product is CASSFSGGGEQFF.

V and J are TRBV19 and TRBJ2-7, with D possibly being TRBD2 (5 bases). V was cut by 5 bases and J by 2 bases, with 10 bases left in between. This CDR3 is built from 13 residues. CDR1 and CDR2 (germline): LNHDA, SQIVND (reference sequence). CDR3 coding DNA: TGTGCCAGTAGTCCCGGGGTGACCTACGAGCAGTACTTC. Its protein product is CASSPGVTYEQYF. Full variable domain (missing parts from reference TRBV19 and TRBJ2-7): DGGITQSPKYLFRKEGQNVTLSCEQNLNHDAMYWYRQDPGQGLRLIYYSQIVNDFQKGDIAEGYSVSREKKESFPLTVTSAQKNPTAFYLCASSPGVTYEQYFGPGTRLTVT.

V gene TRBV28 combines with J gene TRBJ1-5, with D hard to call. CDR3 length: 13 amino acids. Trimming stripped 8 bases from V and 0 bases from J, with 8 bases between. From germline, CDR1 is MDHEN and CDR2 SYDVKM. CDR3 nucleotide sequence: TGTGCCAGCCTGACTGATAGCAATCAGCCCCAGCATTTT. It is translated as CASLTDSNQPQHF.

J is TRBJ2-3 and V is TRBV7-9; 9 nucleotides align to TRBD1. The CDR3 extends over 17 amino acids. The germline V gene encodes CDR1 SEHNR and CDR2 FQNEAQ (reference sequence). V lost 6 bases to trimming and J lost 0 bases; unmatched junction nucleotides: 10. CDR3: CASRPGTGPLSTDTQYF. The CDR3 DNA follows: TGTGCCAGCAGACCCGGGACAGGGCCCCTTAGCACAGATACGCAGTATTTT.

As DNA, the CDR3 is TGTGCCAGCAGCGAGACGACAGGGAATAATTCACCCCTCCACTTT. It encodes CASSETTGNNSPLHF. The chain carries TRBV7-9 and TRBJ1-6; TRBD1 agrees at 7 bases. V was pared by 5 bases and J by 5 bases, with 6 bases of the junction left unmatched. Germline loops: CDR1 SEHNR, CDR2 FQNEAQ (reference sequence). The CDR3 length is 15 residues.

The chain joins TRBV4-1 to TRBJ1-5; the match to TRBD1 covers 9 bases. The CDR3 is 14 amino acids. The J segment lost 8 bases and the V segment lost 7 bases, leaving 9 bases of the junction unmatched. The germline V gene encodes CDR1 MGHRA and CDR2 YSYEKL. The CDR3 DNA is TGCGCCAGCACAATCACAGGGGGCAAAAAGCCCCAGCATTTT. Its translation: CASTITGGKKPQHF.

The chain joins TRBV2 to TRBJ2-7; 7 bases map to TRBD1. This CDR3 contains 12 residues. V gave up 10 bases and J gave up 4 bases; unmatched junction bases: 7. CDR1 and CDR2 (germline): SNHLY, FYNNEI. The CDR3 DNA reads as TGTGCCACAAGACAGGGTCCGTACGAGCAGTACTTC. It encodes CATRQGPYEQYF.

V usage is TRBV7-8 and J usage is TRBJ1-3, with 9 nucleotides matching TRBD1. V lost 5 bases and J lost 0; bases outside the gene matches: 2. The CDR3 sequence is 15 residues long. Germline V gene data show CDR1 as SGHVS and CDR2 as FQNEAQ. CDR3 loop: CASSMGQGSGNTIYF. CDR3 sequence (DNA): TGTGCCAGCAGCATGGGACAGGGCTCTGGAAACACCATATATTTT.

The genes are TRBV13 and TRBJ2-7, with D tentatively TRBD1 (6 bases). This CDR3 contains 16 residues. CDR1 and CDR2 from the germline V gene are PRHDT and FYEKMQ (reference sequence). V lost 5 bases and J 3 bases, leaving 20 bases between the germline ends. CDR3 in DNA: TGTGCCAGCAGCCAAAGAACAAAGACAGGTCTCTACGAGCAGTACTTC. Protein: CASSQRTKTGLYEQYF.

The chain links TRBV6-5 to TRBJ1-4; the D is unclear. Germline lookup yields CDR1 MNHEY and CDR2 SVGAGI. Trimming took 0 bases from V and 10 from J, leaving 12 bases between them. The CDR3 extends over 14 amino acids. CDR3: CASSYSSPERKLFF. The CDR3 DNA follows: TGTGCCAGCAGTTACTCGAGCCCGGAGAGAAAACTGTTTTTT.

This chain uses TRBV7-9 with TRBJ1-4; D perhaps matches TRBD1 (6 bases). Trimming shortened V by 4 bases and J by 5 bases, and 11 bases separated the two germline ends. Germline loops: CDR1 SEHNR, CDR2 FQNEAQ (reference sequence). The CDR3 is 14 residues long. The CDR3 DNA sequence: TGTGCCAGCAGCTCCCCAGGGGAGAATGAAAAACTGTTTTTT. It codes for CASSSPGENEKLFF.

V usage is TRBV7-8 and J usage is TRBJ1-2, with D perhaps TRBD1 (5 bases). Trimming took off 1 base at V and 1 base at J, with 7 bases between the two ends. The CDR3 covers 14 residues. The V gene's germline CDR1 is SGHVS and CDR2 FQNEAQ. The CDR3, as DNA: TGTGCCAGCAGCTTAGGGCAGGGTAACTATGGCTACACCTTC. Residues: CASSLGQGNYGYTF.

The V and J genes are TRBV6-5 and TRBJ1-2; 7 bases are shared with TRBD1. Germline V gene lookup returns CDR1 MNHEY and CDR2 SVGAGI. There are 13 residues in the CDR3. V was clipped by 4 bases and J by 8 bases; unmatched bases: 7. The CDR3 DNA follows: TGTGCCAGCAGTTTGGGACAGCCTGGCGGCTACACCTTC. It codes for CASSLGQPGGYTF.

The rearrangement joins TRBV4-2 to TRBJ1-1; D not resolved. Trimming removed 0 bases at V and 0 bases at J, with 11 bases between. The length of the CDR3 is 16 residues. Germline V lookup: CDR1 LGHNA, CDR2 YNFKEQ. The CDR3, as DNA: TGTGCCAGCAGCCAAGATAGTGCAGGTTTGAACACTGAAGCTTTCTTT. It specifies CASSQDSAGLNTEAFF.

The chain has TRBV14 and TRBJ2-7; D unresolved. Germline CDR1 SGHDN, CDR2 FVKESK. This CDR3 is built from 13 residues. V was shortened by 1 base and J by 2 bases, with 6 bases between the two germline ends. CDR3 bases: TGTGCCAGCAGCCAAGTGGCTCCCTACGAGCAGTACTTC. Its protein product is CASSQVAPYEQYF.

The CDR3 DNA sequence: TGCGCCAGCAGCAAATCAGGGGGACTAGCGGGAGGTATTGAAGAGACCCAGTACTTC. It specifies CASSKSGGLAGGIEETQYF. The gene calls are TRBV5-1 and TRBJ2-5, with 15 bases identical to TRBD2. CDR3 length equals 19 residues. Germline V gene sequence: CDR1 SGHRS, CDR2 YFSETQ. V lost 4 bases, J lost 3 bases, and 13 bases stayed unmatched.

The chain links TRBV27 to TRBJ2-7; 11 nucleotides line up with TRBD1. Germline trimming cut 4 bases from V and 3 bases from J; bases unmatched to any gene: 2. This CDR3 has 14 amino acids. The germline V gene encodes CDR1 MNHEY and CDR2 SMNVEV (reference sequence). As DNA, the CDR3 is TGTGCCAGCAGTTATGGGACAGGGGGCTACGAGCAGTACTTC. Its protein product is CASSYGTGGYEQYF.

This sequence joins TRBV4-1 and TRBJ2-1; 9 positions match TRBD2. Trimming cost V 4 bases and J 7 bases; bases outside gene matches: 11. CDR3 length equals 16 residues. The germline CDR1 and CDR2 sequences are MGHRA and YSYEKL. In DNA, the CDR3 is TGCGCCAGCAGCCTACAGGAGCGGGGGGAGTTTAATGAGCAGTTCTTC. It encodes CASSLQERGEFNEQFF.

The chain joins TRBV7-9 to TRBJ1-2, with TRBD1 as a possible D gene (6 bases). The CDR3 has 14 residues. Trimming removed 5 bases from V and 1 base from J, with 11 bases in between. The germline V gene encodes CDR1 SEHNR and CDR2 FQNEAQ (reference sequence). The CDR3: CASSKQGFNYGYTF. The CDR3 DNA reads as TGTGCCAGCAGCAAACAGGGTTTTAACTATGGCTACACCTTC.

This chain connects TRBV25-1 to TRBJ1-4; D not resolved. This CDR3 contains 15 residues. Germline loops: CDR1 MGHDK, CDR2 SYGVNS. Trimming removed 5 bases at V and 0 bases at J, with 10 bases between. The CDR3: CASSSDLATNEKLFF. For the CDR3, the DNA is TGTGCCAGCAGTAGCGACCTCGCAACTAATGAAAAACTGTTTTTT.

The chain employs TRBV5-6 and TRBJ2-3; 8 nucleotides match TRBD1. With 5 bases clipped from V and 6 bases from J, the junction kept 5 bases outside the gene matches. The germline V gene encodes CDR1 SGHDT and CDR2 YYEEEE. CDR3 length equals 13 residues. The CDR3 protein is CASRGRGPDTQYF. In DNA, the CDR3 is TGTGCCAGCAGGGGCAGGGGGCCGGATACGCAGTATTTT.

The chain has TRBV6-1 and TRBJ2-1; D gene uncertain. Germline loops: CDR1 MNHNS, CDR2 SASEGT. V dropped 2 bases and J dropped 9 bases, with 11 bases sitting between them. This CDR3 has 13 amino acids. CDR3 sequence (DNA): TGTGCCAGCAGTGAAATCGCGCGCGGTGAGCAGTTCTTC. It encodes CASSEIARGEQFF.

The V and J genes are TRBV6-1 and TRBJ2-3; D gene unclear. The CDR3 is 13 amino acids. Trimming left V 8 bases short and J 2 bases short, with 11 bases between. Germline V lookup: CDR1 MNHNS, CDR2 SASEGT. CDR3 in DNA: TGTGCCAGCTCCCGCGTCGACACAGATACGCAGTATTTT. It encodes CASSRVDTDTQYF.

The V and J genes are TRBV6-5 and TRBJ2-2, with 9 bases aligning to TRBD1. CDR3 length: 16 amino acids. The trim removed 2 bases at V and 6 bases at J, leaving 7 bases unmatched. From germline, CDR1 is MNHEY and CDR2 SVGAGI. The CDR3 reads CASSYQRQGGSGELFF. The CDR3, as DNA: TGTGCCAGCAGTTACCAACGACAGGGGGGTTCCGGGGAGCTGTTTTTT.

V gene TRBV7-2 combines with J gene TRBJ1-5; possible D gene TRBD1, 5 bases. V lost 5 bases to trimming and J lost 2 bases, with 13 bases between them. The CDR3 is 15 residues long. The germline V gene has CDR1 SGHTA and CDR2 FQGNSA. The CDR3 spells CASSAMSGGNQPQHF. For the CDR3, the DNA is TGTGCCAGCAGCGCGATGTCGGGGGGCAATCAGCCCCAGCATTTT.

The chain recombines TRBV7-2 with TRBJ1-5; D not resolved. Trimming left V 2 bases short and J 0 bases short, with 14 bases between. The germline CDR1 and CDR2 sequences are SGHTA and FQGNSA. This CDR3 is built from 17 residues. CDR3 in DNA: TGTGCCAGCAGCTTAAACATTGGTCTTTATAGCAATCAGCCCCAGCATTTT. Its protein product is CASSLNIGLYSNQPQHF.

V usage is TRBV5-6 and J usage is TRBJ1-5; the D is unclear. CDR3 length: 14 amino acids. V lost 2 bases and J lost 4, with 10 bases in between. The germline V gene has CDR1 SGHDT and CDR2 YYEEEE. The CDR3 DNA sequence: TGTGCCAGCAGCTTAGTCGGGAGAAATCAGCCCCAGCATTTT. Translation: CASSLVGRNQPQHF.

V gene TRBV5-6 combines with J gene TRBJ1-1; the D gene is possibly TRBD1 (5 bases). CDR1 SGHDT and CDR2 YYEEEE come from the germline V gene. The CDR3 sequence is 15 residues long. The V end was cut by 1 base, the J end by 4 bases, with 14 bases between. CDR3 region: CASSLFSGSSTEAFF. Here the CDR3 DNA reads TGTGCCAGCAGCTTGTTTTCAGGGTCGAGCACTGAAGCTTTCTTT.